These 16 T cell receptor beta chains came from one sample sequenced in a study of T cells in Graves' hyperthyroidism and ophthalmopathy. TCR beta CDR3 regions were amplified from RNA. Initially, a first-round RT-PCR of the TCR CDR3 employed the HTBI primer set. A single record per CDR3 protein comes from TCRdb applying MiXCR to the multiplex PCR reads. The data hold approximately 430,000 distinct CDR3 sequences, with about 15% observed a single time. Sequenced input: blood. The receptors come from a young man with Graves' ophthalmopathy.

This clonotype was picked up many times. This chain joins TRBV18 and TRBJ2-2; 7 bases are a match to TRBD1. The junction had 3 bases not matched to a gene; V was cut back by 4 bases and J by 1 base. The CDR3 is made up of 15 amino acids. CDR1 and CDR2 (germline): KGHSH, LQKENI. CDR3 in amino acids: CASSLGTVNTGELFF. The CDR3 DNA reads TGTGCCAGCTCACTTGGGACAGTGAACACCGGGGAGCTGTTTTTT.

The CDR3 coding sequence is TGTGCCAGTAGTATGAGGACAGGCACCATATATTTT. As protein: CASSMRTGTIYF. The chain uses TRBV19 and TRBJ1-3; 7 nucleotides agree with TRBD1. The CDR3 is made up of 12 amino acids. Germline V gene data show CDR1 as LNHDA and CDR2 as SQIVND (reference sequence). Trimming at V came to 3 bases and at J to 9 bases, leaving 2 bases not matched to a gene.

The chain has TRBV27 and TRBJ2-3; 11 positions agree with TRBD2. CDR3 length: 15 amino acids. The V segment lost 7 bases and the J segment 5 bases; nucleotides outside the gene matches: 8. Germline V lookup: CDR1 MNHEY, CDR2 SMNVEV (reference sequence). The CDR3 protein is CASTLAGGLGDTQYF. The CDR3 nucleotides are TGTGCCAGCACCTTAGCGGGGGGGCTAGGAGATACGCAGTATTTT.

This clonotype appeared many times. V gene TRBV18 combines with J gene TRBJ2-3, with TRBD2 as a possible D gene (7 bases). Germline V gene data show CDR1 as KGHSH and CDR2 as LQKENI. V dropped 7 bases and J dropped 2 bases, with 16 bases sitting between them. The CDR3 is 15 residues long. For the CDR3, the DNA is TGTGCCAGCTATCCCCCCGCGGGGGCCACAGATACGCAGTATTTT. Translation: CASYPPAGATDTQYF.

By sample share, this clonotype is medium-sized. The V gene is TRBV28, the J gene TRBJ2-7; 8 nucleotides line up with TRBD2. The CDR3 extends over 15 amino acids. V trimming: 5 bases; J trimming: 7 bases; junction bases outside the gene matches: 13. Per the germline V gene, CDR1 is MDHEN and CDR2 is SYDVKM. DNA of the CDR3: TGTGCCAGCAGTCTACCAAGGACTAGCCAGAGGGAGCAGTACTTC. Protein sequence: CASSLPRTSQREQYF.

The J gene is TRBJ1-3, the V gene TRBV6-6; D not resolved. Trimming removed 0 bases at V and 4 bases at J, with 10 bases between. This CDR3 spans 15 amino acids. CDR1 and CDR2 from the germline V gene are MNHNY and SVGAGI (reference sequence). CDR3 in amino acids: CASSYSGEAGNTIYF. CDR3 bases: TGTGCCAGCAGTTACTCTGGGGAGGCAGGAAACACCATATATTTT.

This clonotype was observed a few times. The chain joins TRBV12-3 or TRBV12-4 to TRBJ1-2, with D hard to call. V shed 4 bases and J shed 3 bases, with 9 bases lying between them. CDR3 length: 13 amino acids. The CDR3: CASSSPLYYGYTF. Here the CDR3 DNA reads TGTGCCAGCAGTTCGCCCCTTTACTATGGCTACACCTTC.

This clonotype has ten or more counts. The rearrangement uses TRBV6-1 and TRBJ2-5; TRBD1 matches 11 bases. The CDR3 sequence is 16 residues long. Germline V gene sequence: CDR1 MNHNS, CDR2 SASEGT. V lost 5 bases to trimming and J lost 4 bases; unmatched junction nucleotides: 9. DNA of the CDR3: TGTGCCAGCAGTAAACAATTTGGGACAGGGGGAGAGACCCAGTACTTC. Translated: CASSKQFGTGGETQYF.

This clonotype appeared many times. This rearrangement joins TRBV6-1 to TRBJ2-1; D tentatively fits TRBD1 or TRBD2 (6 bases each). Germline CDR1 and CDR2: MNHNS and SASEGT. The V and J ends lost 2 bases and 8 bases respectively, with 7 bases between them. CDR3 length: 12 residues. Here the CDR3 reads CASSERGHEQFF. The CDR3 nucleotides are TGTGCCAGCAGTGAACGGGGGCATGAGCAGTTCTTC.

The chain uses TRBV24-1 and TRBJ1-2, with no clear D. The CDR3 is 13 amino acids. Trimming removed 3 bases from V and 8 bases from J, with 12 bases in between. Germline V gene lookup returns CDR1 KGHDR and CDR2 SFDVKD. The CDR3 sequence: CATSDPGQAGYTF. CDR3 bases: TGTGCCACCAGTGATCCTGGCCAGGCGGGCTACACCTTC.

This clonotype was observed many times. The V and J genes are TRBV4-1 and TRBJ2-7; tentatively, D is TRBD1 (6 bases). Germline-derived CDR1 and CDR2 are MGHRA and YSYEKL. Trimming took off 0 bases at V and 0 bases at J, with 15 bases between the two ends. This CDR3 spans 17 amino acids. CDR3 loop: CASSQDWDTKPSYEQYF. CDR3 in DNA: TGCGCCAGCAGCCAAGATTGGGACACAAAACCCTCCTACGAGCAGTACTTC.

A note on this clonotype: One junction end disagrees with the germline gene, perhaps due to a read error. The chain links TRBV10-3 to TRBJ2-7; tentatively, D is TRBD2 (6 bases). The CDR3 covers 15 residues. CDR1 ENHRY and CDR2 SYGVKD come from the germline V gene. The chain's CDR3 is CAVSPRDSYSYEQYF. The CDR3 nucleotides read TGTGCCGTCAGTCCCCGGGACTCCTACTCCTACGAGCAGTACTTC.

This clonotype was seen repeatedly, ten times or more. The chain uses TRBV11-2 and TRBJ2-7; 10 bases are a match to TRBD1. The V and J ends lost 5 bases and 5 bases, in that order; junction bases with no gene match: 9. CDR3 size: 15 residues. In germline, CDR1 is SGHAT, CDR2 FQNNGV. This chain's CDR3 is CASSPRTGGFNEQYF. CDR3 in DNA: TGTGCCAGCAGCCCTAGGACAGGGGGTTTCAACGAGCAGTACTTC.

Many counts were recorded for this clonotype. The chain employs TRBV11-3 and TRBJ1-1; D might be TRBD1 (6 bases). Germline V CDR1 and CDR2: SGHNT, YENEEA. The V end was cut by 3 bases, the J end by 8 bases, with 16 bases between. This CDR3 region has 14 residues. This CDR3 reads CASSFSDSILEAFF. CDR3 coding DNA: TGTGCCAGCAGCTTCTCGGACAGCATCCTAGAAGCTTTCTTT.

This clonotype was seen repeatedly, ten times or more. This chain's CDR3 is CASSRPGQGVVGEQFF. In nucleotides, the CDR3 is TGTGCCAGCTCACGGCCGGGACAGGGAGTCGTTGGTGAGCAGTTCTTC. V is TRBV18 and J is TRBJ2-1; 9 positions agree with TRBD1. This CDR3 has 16 residues. CDR1 and CDR2 from the germline V gene are KGHSH and LQKENI. Trimming took 4 bases from V and 9 from J; bases not matched to a gene: 13.

The chain joins TRBV5-1 to TRBJ1-2; D gene unclear. V shed 3 bases and J shed 1 base, with 19 bases lying between them. The germline CDR1 and CDR2 sequences are SGHRS and YFSETQ. This CDR3 comprises 17 residues. CDR3 region: CASSWEKGTSNNYGYTF. CDR3 in DNA: TGCGCCAGCAGCTGGGAAAAGGGAACATCAAATAACTATGGCTACACCTTC.